The present entry profiles one T cell receptor (beta chain) with its context. Generated by immunoSEQ multiplex PCR, the TCRdb table keeps only in-frame clones and is missing some. The sample lists tens of thousands of clones, 89% seen once, with 0.72% in the top ten. Documented time point: late/post reinfection, 12 to 24 weeks after detection. No in vitro expansion preceded TCR sequencing of the sorted cells. The data originate from a study of memory CD8 T cells in hepatitis C reinfection. On the study more broadly: A couple of donors cleared primary HCV but became chronic after reinfection.

V lost 5 bases and J 0 bases, leaving 13 bases between the germline ends. The germline gives CDR1 SGHAT, CDR2 FQNNGV. The CDR3 loop spans 15 amino acids. The chain couples TRBV11-2 to TRBJ2-5; D possibly corresponds to TRBD2 (5 bases). Material for sequencing was naive CD8+ T cells sorted from blood. The clonotype comes from a man between 18 and 29 years old with hepatitis C virus infection. The CDR3 nucleotides are TGTGCCAGCAGCCCTGGAGGCCCTTACCAAGAGACCCAGTACTTC. This translates into CASSPGGPYQETQYF.